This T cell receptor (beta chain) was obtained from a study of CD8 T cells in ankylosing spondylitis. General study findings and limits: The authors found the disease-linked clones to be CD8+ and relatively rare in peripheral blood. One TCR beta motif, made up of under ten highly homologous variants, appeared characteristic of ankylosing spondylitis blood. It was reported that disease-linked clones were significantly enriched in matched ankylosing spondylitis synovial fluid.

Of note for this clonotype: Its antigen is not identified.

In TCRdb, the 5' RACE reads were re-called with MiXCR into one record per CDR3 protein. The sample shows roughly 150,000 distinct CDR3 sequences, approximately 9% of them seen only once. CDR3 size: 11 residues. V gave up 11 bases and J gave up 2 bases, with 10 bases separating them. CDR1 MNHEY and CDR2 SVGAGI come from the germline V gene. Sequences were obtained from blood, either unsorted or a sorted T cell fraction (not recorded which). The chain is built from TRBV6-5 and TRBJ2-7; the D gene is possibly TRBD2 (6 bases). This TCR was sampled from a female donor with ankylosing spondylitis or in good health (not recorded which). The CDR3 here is CASRRAYEQYF. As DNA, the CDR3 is TGTGCCTCCCGGAGGGCCTACGAGCAGTACTTC.